This T cell receptor (beta chain) was recovered during a study of CD8 T cells in Susac syndrome. Study as a whole: Fewer than ten of the sequenced Susac syndrome patients were in remission, and more than 5 had active disease. Whole-study findings and limits: Around 15 Susac-specific public clones were found in total CD8+ repertoires and five in CD8+ TEMRA repertoires.

The CDR3 runs to 17 residues. Trimming left V 3 bases short and J 2 bases short, with 17 bases between. Per germline, CDR1 MGHRA and CDR2 YSYEKL. With random hexamers, reverse transcription was performed on about 0.45 to 1 ug of RNA. The amplification used immunoSEQ multiplex PCR on TCR beta CDR3; it spanned 54 Vbeta and 13 Jbeta. TCRdb ran MiXCR on the immunoSEQ multiplex PCR reads and lists one entry per CDR3 protein. This sample has roughly 76,000 distinct CDR3 sequences; 85% to 95% occur once, and the top ten carry more than 0.4%. Sequencing of TCR beta was undertaken in CD8+ and CD4+ T cells derived from blood. To note about this clonotype: Its cognate antigen is unknown.

The TCR originated in a human donor with Susac syndrome. The sample was CD8+ T cells from PBMCs. J is TRBJ1-5 and V is TRBV4-1; possible D gene TRBD1, 6 bases. The CDR3 region is CASSQTTGPGGNQPQHF. In DNA, the CDR3 is TGCGCCAGCAGCCAGACTACAGGGCCGGGGGGCAATCAGCCCCAGCATTTT.